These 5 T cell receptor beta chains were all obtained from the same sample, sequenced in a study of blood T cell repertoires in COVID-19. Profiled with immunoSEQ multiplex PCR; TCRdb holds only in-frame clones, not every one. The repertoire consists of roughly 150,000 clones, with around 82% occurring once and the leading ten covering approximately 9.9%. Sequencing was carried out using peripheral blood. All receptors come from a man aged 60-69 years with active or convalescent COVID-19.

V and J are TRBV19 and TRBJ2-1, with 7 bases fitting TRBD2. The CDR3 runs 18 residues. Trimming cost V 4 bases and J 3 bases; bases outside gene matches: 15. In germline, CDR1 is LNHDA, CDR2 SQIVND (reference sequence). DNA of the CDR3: TGTGCCAGTAGTACCACCCTCCCAACGGAGCGGGGCTACAATGAGCAGTTCTTC. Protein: CASSTTLPTERGYNEQFF. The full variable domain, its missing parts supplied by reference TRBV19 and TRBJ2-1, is DGGITQSPKYLFRKEGQNVTLSCEQNLNHDAMYWYRQDPGQGLRLIYYSQIVNDFQKGDIAEGYSVSREKKESFPLTVTSAQKNPTAFYLCASSTTLPTERGYNEQFFGPGTRLTVL.

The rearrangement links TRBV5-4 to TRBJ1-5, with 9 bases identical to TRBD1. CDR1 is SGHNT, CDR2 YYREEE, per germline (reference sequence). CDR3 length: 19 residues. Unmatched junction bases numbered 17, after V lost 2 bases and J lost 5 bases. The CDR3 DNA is TGTGCCAGCAGCTTACCCGGGACAGGGAAGGATCTGGGCCATCAGCCCCAGCATTTT. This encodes CASSLPGTGKDLGHQPQHF.

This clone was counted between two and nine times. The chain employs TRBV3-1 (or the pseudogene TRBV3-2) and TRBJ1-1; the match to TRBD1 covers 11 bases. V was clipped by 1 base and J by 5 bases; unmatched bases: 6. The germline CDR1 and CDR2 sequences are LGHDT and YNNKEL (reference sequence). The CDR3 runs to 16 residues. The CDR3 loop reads CASSQADRGRSTEAFF. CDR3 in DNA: TGTGCCAGCAGCCAAGCGGACAGGGGGCGATCGACTGAAGCTTTCTTT.

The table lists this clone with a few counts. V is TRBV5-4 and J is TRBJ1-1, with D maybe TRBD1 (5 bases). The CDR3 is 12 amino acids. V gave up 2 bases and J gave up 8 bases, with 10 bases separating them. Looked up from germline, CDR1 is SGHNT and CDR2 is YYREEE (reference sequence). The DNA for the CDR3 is TGTGCCAGCAGCTTTAGTGGGGCCGAAGCTTTCTTT. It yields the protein CASSFSGAEAFF.

CDR3 region: CSAREDMGAFF. The CDR3 coding sequence is TGCAGTGCTAGAGAAGACATGGGAGCTTTCTTT. The chain has TRBV20-1 and TRBJ1-1, with D unresolved. Trimming took off 0 bases at V and 10 bases at J, with 9 bases between the two ends. Germline V gene data show CDR1 as DFQATT and CDR2 as SNEGSKA (reference sequence). This CDR3 has 11 amino acids.